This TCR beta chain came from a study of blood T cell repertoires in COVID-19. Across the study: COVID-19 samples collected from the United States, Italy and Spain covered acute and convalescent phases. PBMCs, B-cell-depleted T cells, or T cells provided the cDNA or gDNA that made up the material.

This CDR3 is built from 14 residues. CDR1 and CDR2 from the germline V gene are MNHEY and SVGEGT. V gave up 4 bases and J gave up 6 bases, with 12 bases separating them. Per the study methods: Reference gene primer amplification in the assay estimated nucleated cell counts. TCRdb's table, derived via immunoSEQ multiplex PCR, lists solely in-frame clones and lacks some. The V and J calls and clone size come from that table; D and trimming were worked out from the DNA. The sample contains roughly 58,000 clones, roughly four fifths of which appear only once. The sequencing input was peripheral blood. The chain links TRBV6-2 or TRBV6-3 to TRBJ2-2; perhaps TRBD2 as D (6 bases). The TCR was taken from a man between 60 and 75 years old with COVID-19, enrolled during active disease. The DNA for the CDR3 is TGTGCCAGCAGTTCAAGCAGGGAGGCCGGGGAGCTGTTTTTT. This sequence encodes CASSSSREAGELFF.